Here is one T cell receptor (beta chain) with its context. Its antigen is unknown. TCRdb itself ran the RT-PCR reads through MiXCR, one entry per CDR3 protein. In the table there are hundreds of thousands of distinct CDR3 sequences, over 11% of which are singletons. The J segment lost 6 bases and the V segment lost 4 bases, leaving 5 bases of the junction unmatched. The CDR3 is 13 amino acids. Germline V gives CDR1 LGHNA, CDR2 YSLEER. The data were taken from a study of response to subunit inactivated influenza vaccine. Findings of the study overall: After each seasonal influenza vaccination, few new T cells are recruited, the authors suggested.

This receptor was taken from a man aged 45-65 years who received an inactivated influenza vaccine. The starting material was PBMCs from blood, obtained less than 15 days before vaccination. The rearrangement joins TRBV4-3 to TRBJ2-7; 8 bases are shared with TRBD1. CDR3 sequence (DNA): TGCGCCAGCAGCCGCTATCAGGGGGCCGAGCAGTACTTC. Translation gives CASSRYQGAEQYF.